This is a list of T cell receptor beta chains from one sample in a study of human thymus T cells. The assay was immunoSEQ multiplex PCR, and TCRdb's table has in-frame clones only and misses some. The sample yields tens of thousands of clones, over 85% seen once. Sequencing was done on a sample of thymus tissue. Receptor source: a girl under three years old with a congenital heart defect but otherwise immunologically healthy. Both conserved end residues are part of each CDR3. The D gene is left open where the match is weak. Clone sizes are given selectively: once, few, many, or a class where the clone is expanded.

>17|TRBV27|.|.|TRBJ1-3
TGTGCCAGCAGTTTAAGGCCTGGGGATTTCTCTGGAAACACCATATATTTT
CASSLRPGDFSGNTIYF
>17|TRBV9|.|.|TRBJ1-2
TGTGCCAGCAGCGTAAATTCAGGGAGAGGCCATAACTATGGCTACACCTTC
CASSVNSGRGHNYGYTF
>17|TRBV2|.|.|TRBJ2-1
TGTGCCAGGGGGGAGACCATTGAAGGACAGCAGTACAATGAGCAGTTCTTC
CARGETIEGQQYNEQFF
>13|TRBV29-1|.|.|TRBJ2-5
TGCAGCGTTTTAAGGCGGACTCAAGAGACCCAGTACTTC
CSVLRRTQETQYF
>16|TRBV10-3|.|.|TRBJ2-3
TGTGCCATCAGTGAGCCCCGGGACTGCTGCACAGATACGCAGTATTTT
CAISEPRDCCTDTQYF
>12|TRBV19|few|.|TRBJ1-2
TGTGCCAGTTCCCCCCAGGGAAACGGCTACACCTTC
CASSPQGNGYTF
>14|TRBV6-5|once|TRBD2|TRBJ2-1
TGTGCCAGCCTAGCGGGAGGGCCTAACAATGAGCAGTTCTTC
CASLAGGPNNEQFF
>16|TRBV10-1|.|.|TRBJ1-5
TGCGCCAGCACCATCTTTAAGGGACGCAGAAGGCAGCCCCAGCATTTT
CASTIFKGRRRQPQHF
>14|TRBV5-1|.|TRBD1|TRBJ1-2
TGCGCCAGCAGCTTGGGACAGGGCCACTATGGCTACACCTTC
CASSLGQGHYGYTF
>15|TRBV4-2|.|.|TRBJ2-7
TGTGCCAGCAGCCCCGGCGGGGATCTACACTACGAGCAGTACTTC
CASSPGGDLHYEQYF
>14|TRBV7-6|.|TRBD1|TRBJ1-2
TGTGCCAGCAGCTTATATGACAGGGGGGGTGGCTACACCTTC
CASSLYDRGGGYTF
>18|TRBV27|once|.|TRBJ2-4
TGTGCCAGCAGTCCACGATCGCGGGACCAGTTAGCCAAAAACATTCAGTACTTC
CASSPRSRDQLAKNIQYF
>11|TRBV5-6|.|.|TRBJ2-3
TGTGCCAGCAGCCGGGCAGATACGCAGTATTTT
CASSRADTQYF
>11|TRBV25-1|once|TRBD1|TRBJ1-1
TGTGCCAGCTCCAGGGGGGGGTGGGCTTTCTTT
CASSRGGWAFF
>15|TRBV6-5|once|TRBD1|TRBJ1-4
TGTGCCAGCAGGTCGACAGGGTTTGGTAATGAAAAACTGTTTTTT
CASRSTGFGNEKLFF
>16|TRBV5-6|.|.|TRBJ1-2
TGTGCCAGCAGCGCGGGGACGCAGCAGACCAACTATGGCTACACCTTC
CASSAGTQQTNYGYTF
>15|TRBV5-1|.|TRBD1|TRBJ1-5
TGCGCCAGCAGCGTTACAGGGGGAAGCAATCAGCCCCAGCATTTT
CASSVTGGSNQPQHF
>16|TRBV9|.|.|TRBJ2-1
TGTGCCAGCAGCGTAGGCGGGGCGAGCTCCTACAATGAGCAGTTCTTC
CASSVGGASSYNEQFF
>12|TRBV6-5|.|TRBD1|TRBJ1-2
TGTGCCAGCAGTCCAGACAGGGACGGCTACACCTTC
CASSPDRDGYTF
>17|TRBV2|.|TRBD2|TRBJ2-7
TGTGCCAGCAGTGAATCAAGGACTAGCGGTCACTCCTACGAGCAGTACTTC
CASSESRTSGHSYEQYF
>16|TRBV28|.|.|TRBJ2-7
TGTGCCAGCAGCAAAACTCGCTGGGGGGTTCACTACGAGCAGTACTTC
CASSKTRWGVHYEQYF
>16|TRBV30|.|.|TRBJ1-1
TGTGCCTGGAGGTCGAGTGACCCGGGCCATTGGACTGAAGCTTTCTTT
CAWRSSDPGHWTEAFF
>17|TRBV15|.|.|TRBJ2-1
TGTGCCACCAGCCTCCGATGTAGAGGGGGGCCCTACAATGAGCAGTTCTTC
CATSLRCRGGPYNEQFF
>17|TRBV27|.|.|TRBJ2-1
TGTGCCAGCAGTTTGGTGGACAGACCCCCCTCCTACAATGAGCAGTTCTTC
CASSLVDRPPSYNEQFF
>13|TRBV28|.|.|TRBJ2-7
TGTGCCAGCAGGGGGAACAGATCCTACGAGCAGTACTTC
CASRGNRSYEQYF
>15|TRBV5-8|.|.|TRBJ2-1
TGTGCCAGCAGCTTGGGTTTTCGGGAAATCAATGAGCAGTTCTTC
CASSLGFREINEQFF
>15|TRBV5-5|.|TRBD1|TRBJ2-2
TGTGCCAGCAGCTCCCGGGACAGGAACACCGGGGAGCTGTTTTTT
CASSSRDRNTGELFF
>16|TRBV4-2|.|TRBD1|TRBJ2-2
TGTGCCAGCAGCCAAGTTCAGCAGGGGGCGTTGGGGGAGCTGTTTTTT
CASSQVQQGALGELFF
>13|TRBV19|.|TRBD2|TRBJ2-3
TGTGCCACAAAGCGGGAGGGCCGAGATACGCAGTATTTT
CATKREGRDTQYF
>13|TRBV7-8|.|TRBD1|TRBJ2-4
TGTGCCAGCAGATCCGGGACAGGGGACATTCAGTACTTC
CASRSGTGDIQYF
>13|TRBV7-6|.|TRBD2|TRBJ2-7
TGTGCCAGCAGCTTAACTAGCGGTTACGAGCAGTACTTC
CASSLTSGYEQYF
>20|TRBV5-1|.|TRBD2|TRBJ2-1
TGCGCCAGCAGCCAAAAATTGACTAGCGGGATCGAGGGATCGTACAATGAGCAGTTCTTC
CASSQKLTSGIEGSYNEQFF
>15|TRBV29-1|.|TRBD2|TRBJ2-1
TGCAGCGTTGATGGGGCGGGAGGGCGAAGGGATGAGCAGTTCTTC
CSVDGAGGRRDEQFF
>16|TRBV19|once|TRBD1|TRBJ1-1
TGTGCCAGTAGTGGACAGGGGGCGTGGAGGGTCACTGAAGCTTTCTTT
CASSGQGAWRVTEAFF
>16|TRBV28|.|.|TRBJ1-3
TGTGCCAGCAGTTATACGACAGGTCCCTCTGGAAACACCATATATTTT
CASSYTTGPSGNTIYF
>13|TRBV5-1|.|.|TRBJ2-1
TGCGCCAGCAGCTTATTCGGCAGGGGAGGGCAGTTCTTC
CASSLFGRGGQFF
>14|TRBV5-8|.|TRBD2|TRBJ2-1
TGTGCCAGGGGAGCGGGACTGTCCTACAATGAGCAGTTCTTC
CARGAGLSYNEQFF
>14|TRBV18|.|TRBD1|TRBJ1-2
TGTGCCAGCTCCGGCGACAGGGTCGGCTATGGCTACACCTTC
CASSGDRVGYGYTF
>14|TRBV6-1|.|.|TRBJ2-7
TGTGCCAGCAGTGAAAATCCTCCCCGCCACGAGCAGTACTTC
CASSENPPRHEQYF
>19|TRBV27|.|TRBD1|TRBJ2-4
TGTGCCAGCAGTATACTCGGACAGGGTGGGTTCGTCGGCAAAAACATTCAGTACTTC
CASSILGQGGFVGKNIQYF
>14|TRBV11-2|.|.|TRBJ1-3
TGTGCCAGCAGCTTTAATAACTCTGGAAACACCATATATTTT
CASSFNNSGNTIYF
>13|TRBV4-1|.|TRBD2|TRBJ2-2
TGCGCCAGCAGCCGGGGGGGCACCGGGGAGCTGTTTTTT
CASSRGGTGELFF